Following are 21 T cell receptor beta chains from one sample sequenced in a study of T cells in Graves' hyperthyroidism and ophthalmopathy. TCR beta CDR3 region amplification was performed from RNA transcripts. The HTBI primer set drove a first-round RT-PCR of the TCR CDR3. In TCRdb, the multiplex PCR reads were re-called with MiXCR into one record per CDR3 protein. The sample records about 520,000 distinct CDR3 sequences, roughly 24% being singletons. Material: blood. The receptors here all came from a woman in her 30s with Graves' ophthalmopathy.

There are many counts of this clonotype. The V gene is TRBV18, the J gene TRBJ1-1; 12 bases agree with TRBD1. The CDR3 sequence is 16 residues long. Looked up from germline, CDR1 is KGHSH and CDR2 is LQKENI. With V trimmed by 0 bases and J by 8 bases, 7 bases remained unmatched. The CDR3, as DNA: TGTGCCAGCTCACCACCGGGACAGGGGGCACAAACGGAAGCTTTCTTT. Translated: CASSPPGQGAQTEAFF.

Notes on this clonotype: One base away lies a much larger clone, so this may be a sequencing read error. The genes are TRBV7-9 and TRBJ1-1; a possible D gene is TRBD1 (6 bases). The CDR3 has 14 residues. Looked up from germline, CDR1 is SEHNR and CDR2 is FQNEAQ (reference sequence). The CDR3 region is CASIDRLMNTESFF. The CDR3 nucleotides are TGTGCCAGCATCGACAGGCTTATGAACACTGAATCTTTCTTT.

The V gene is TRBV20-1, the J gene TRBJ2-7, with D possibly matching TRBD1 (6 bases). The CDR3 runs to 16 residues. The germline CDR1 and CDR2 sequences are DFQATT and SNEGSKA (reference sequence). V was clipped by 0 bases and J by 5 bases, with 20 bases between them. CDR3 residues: CSARDAYRDSRNEQYF. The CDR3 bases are TGCAGTGCTAGAGACGCCTACAGGGATTCGAGAAACGAGCAGTACTTC.

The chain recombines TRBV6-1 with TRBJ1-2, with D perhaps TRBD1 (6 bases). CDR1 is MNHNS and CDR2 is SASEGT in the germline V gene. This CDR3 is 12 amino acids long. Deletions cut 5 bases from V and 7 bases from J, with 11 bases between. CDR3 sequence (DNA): TGTGCCAGCAGTCCCCACAGGGCTGGCTACACCTTC. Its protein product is CASSPHRAGYTF.

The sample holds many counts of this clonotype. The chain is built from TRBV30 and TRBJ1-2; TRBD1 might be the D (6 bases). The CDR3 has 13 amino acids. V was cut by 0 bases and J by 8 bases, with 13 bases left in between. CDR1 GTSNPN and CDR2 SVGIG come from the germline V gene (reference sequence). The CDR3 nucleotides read TGTGCCTGGAGTGTACTGTGGCAGGGGGGCTACACCTTC. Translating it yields CAWSVLWQGGYTF.

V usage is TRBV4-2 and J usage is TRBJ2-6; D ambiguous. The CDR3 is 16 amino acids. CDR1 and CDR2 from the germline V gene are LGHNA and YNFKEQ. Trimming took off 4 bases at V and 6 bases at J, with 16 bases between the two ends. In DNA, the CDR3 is TGTGCCAGCAGCCCCCGAATGGCGACTGAGGCCAACGTCCTGACTTTC. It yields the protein CASSPRMATEANVLTF.

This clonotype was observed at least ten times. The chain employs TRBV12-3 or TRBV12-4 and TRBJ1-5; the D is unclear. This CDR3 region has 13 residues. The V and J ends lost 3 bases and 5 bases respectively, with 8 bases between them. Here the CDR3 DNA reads TGTGCCAGCAGTTTGAGGGCTCATCAGCCCCAGCATTTT. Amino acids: CASSLRAHQPQHF.

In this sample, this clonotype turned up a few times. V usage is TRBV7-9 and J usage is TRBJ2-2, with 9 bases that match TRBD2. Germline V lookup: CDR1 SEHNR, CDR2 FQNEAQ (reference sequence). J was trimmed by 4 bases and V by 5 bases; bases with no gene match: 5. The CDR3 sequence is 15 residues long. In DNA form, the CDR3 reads TGTGCCAGCAGCGAGACTAGCGGAATCACCGGGGAGCTGTTTTTT. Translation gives CASSETSGITGELFF. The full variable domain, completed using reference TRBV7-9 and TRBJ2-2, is DTGVSQNPRHKITKRGQNVTFRCDPISEHNRLYWYRQTLGQGPEFLTYFQNEAQLEKSRLLSDRFSAERPKGSFSTLEIQRTEQGDSAMYLCASSETSGITGELFFGEGSRLTVL.

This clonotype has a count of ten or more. CDR3 sequence reads: CASSFGTKTYEQYF. The CDR3 DNA follows: TGTGCCAGCAGTTTTGGGACGAAAACCTACGAGCAGTACTTC. The rearrangement uses TRBV12-3 or TRBV12-4 and TRBJ2-7; either TRBD1 or TRBD2 may fit D (5 bases each). The CDR3 consists of 14 residues. The V and J ends lost 3 bases and 2 bases respectively, with 11 bases between them.

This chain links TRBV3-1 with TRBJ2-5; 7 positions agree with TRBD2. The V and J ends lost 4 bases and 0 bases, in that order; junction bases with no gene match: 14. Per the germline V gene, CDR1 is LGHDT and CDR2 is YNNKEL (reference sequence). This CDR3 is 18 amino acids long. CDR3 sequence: CASSPNADREAYQETQYF. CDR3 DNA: TGTGCCAGCAGCCCCAACGCGGACCGGGAGGCATACCAAGAGACCCAGTACTTC.

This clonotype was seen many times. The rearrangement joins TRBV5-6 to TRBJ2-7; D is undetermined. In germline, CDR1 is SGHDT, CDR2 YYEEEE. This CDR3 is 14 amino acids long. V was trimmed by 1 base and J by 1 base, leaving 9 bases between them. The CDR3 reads CASSLWQISYEQYF. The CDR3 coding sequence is TGTGCCAGCAGCTTGTGGCAGATTTCCTACGAGCAGTACTTC.

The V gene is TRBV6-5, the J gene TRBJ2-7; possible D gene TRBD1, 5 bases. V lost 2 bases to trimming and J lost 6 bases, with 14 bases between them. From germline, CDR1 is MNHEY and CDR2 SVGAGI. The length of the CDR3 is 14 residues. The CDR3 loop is CASSYVGRRGEQYF. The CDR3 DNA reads TGTGCCAGCAGTTACGTGGGGCGTAGGGGCGAGCAGTACTTC.

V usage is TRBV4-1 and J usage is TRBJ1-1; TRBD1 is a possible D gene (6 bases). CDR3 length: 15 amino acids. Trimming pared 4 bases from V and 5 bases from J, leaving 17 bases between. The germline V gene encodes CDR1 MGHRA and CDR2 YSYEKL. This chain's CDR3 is CASSPLGAGVTEAFF. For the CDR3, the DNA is TGCGCCAGCAGCCCTCTGGGAGCAGGGGTGACTGAAGCTTTCTTT.

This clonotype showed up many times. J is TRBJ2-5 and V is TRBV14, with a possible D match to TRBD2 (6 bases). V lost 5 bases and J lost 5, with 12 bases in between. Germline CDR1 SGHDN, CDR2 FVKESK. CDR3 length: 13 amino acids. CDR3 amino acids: CASSAPGGETQYF. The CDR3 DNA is TGTGCCAGCAGCGCCCCAGGAGGGGAGACCCAGTACTTC.

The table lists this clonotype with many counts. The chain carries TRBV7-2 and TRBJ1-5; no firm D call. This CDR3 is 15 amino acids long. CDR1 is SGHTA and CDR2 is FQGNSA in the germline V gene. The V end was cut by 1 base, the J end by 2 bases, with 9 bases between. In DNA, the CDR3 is TGTGCCAGCAGCTTAGTGGGAGATCGCAATCAGCCCCAGCATTTT. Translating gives CASSLVGDRNQPQHF.

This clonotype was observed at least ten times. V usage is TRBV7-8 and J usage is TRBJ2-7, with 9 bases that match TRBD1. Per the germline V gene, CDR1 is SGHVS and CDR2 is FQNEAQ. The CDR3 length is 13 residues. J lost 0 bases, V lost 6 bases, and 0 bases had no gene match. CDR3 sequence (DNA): TGTGCCAGCAGACAGGGGGCCTCCTACGAGCAGTACTTC. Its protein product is CASRQGASYEQYF.

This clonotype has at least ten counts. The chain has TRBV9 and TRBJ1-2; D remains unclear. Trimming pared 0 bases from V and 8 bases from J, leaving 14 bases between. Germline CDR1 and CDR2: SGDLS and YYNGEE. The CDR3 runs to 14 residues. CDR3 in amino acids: CASSVVEGSGGYTF. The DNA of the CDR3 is TGTGCCAGCAGCGTAGTCGAGGGTTCCGGCGGCTACACCTTC. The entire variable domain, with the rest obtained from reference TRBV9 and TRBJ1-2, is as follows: DSGVTQTPKHLITATGQRVTLRCSPRSGDLSVYWYQQSLDQGLQFLIQYYNGEERAKGNILERFSAQQFPDLHSELNLSSLELGDSALYFCASSVVEGSGGYTFGSGTRLTVV.

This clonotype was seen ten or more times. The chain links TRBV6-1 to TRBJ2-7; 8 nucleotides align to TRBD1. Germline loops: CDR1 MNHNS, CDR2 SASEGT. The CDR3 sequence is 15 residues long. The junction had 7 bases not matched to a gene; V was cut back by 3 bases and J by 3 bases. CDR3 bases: TGTGCCAGCAGTGATCCCGCAGGGGGCAACTACGAGCAGTACTTC. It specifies CASSDPAGGNYEQYF.

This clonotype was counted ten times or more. CDR3 region: CASSYSRGWTEAFF. The CDR3 nucleotides are TGTGCCAGCAGTTACTCCAGGGGATGGACTGAAGCTTTCTTT. The V gene is TRBV6-5, the J gene TRBJ1-1, with a tentative D call TRBD1 (6 bases). The CDR3 is 14 residues long. From germline, CDR1 is MNHEY and CDR2 SVGAGI. The V gene lost 0 bases and the J gene lost 5 bases, with 10 bases spanning the gap.

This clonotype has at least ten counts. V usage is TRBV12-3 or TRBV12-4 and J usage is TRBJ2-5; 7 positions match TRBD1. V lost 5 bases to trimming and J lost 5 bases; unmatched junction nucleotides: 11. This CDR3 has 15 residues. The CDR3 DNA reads TGTGCCAGCAGTCTCGAGGGGGCGCCTGTTGAGACCCAGTACTTC. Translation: CASSLEGAPVETQYF.

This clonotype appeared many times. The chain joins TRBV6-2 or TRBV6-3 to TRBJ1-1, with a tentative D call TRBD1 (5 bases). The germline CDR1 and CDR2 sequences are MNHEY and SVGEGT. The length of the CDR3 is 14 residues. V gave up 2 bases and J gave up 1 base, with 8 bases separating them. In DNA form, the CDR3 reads TGTGCCAGCAGTTACAGGGGAGCGAACACTGAAGCTTTCTTT. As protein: CASSYRGANTEAFF.